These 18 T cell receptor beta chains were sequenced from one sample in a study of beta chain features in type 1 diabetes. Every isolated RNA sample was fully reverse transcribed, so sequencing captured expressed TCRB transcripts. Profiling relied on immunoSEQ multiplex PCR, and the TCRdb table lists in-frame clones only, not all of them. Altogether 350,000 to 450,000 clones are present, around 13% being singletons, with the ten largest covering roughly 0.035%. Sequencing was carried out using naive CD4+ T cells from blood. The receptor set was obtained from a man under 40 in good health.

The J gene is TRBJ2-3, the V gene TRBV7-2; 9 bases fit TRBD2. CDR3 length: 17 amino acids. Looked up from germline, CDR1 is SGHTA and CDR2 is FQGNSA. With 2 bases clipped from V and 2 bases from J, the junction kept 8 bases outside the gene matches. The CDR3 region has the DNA TGTGCCAGCAGCTTATTGGGGCTAGCGGGGATCACAGATACGCAGTATTTT. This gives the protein CASSLLGLAGITDTQYF.

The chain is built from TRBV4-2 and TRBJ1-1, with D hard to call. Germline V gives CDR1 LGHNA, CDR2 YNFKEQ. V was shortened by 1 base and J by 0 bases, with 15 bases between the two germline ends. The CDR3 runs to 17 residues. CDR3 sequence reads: CASSQVTVHKMNTEAFF. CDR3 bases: TGTGCCAGCAGCCAAGTAACAGTTCACAAAATGAACACTGAAGCTTTCTTT.

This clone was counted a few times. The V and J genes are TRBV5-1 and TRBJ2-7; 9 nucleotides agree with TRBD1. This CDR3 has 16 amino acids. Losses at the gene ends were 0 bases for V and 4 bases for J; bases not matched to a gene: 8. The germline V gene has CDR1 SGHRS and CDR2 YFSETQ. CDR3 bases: TGCGCCAGCAGCTTGGAGACCGGGACAGGGTCTTACGAGCAGTACTTC. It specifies CASSLETGTGSYEQYF.

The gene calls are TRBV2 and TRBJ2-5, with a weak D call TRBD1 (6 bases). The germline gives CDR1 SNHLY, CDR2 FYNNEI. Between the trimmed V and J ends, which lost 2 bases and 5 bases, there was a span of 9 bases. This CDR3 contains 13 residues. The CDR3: CASSEQGTETQYF. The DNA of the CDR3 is TGTGCCAGCAGTGAACAGGGGACGGAGACCCAGTACTTC.

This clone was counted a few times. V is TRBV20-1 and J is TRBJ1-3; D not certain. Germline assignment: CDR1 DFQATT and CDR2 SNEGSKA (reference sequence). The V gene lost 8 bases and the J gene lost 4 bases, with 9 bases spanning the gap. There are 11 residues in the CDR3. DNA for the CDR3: TGCAGTCAGCGCAGGGGAAACACCATATATTTT. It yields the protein CSQRRGNTIYF.

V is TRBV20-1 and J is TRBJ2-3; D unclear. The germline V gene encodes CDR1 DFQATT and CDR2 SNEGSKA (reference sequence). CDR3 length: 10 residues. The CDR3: CTGGTDTQYF. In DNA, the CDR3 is TGCACCGGAGGCACAGATACGCAGTATTTT.

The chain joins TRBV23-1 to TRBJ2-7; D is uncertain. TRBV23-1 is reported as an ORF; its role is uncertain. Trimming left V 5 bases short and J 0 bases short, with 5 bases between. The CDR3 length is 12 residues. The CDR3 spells CASSSSSYEQYF. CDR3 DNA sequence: TGCGCCAGCAGTTCAAGCTCCTACGAGCAGTACTTC.

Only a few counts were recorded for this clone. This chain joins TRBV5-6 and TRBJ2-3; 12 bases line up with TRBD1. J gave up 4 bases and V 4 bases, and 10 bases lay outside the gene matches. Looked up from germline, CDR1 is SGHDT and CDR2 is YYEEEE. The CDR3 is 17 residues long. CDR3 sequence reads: CASSRWDRGRGADTQYF. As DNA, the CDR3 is TGTGCCAGCAGCAGGTGGGACAGGGGGCGCGGTGCAGATACGCAGTATTTT.

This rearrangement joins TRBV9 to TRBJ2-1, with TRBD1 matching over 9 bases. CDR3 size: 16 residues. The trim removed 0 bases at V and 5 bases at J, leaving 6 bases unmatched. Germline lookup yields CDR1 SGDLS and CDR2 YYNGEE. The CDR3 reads CASSVATGGWDNEQFF. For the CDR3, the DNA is TGTGCCAGCAGCGTAGCTACAGGGGGCTGGGACAATGAGCAGTTCTTC.

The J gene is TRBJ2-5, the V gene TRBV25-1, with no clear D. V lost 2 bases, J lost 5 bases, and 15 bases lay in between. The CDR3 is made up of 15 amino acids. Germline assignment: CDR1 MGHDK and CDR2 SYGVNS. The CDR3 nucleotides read TGTGCCAGCAGTGAAGGTTGGTTAAAGGCGGAGACCCAGTACTTC. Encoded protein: CASSEGWLKAETQYF. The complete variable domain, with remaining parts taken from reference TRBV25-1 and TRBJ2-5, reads EADIYQTPRYLVIGTGKKITLECSQTMGHDKMYWYQQDPGMELHLIHYSYGVNSTEKGDLSSESTVSRIRTEHFPLTLESARPSHTSQYLCASSEGWLKAETQYFGPGTRLLVL.

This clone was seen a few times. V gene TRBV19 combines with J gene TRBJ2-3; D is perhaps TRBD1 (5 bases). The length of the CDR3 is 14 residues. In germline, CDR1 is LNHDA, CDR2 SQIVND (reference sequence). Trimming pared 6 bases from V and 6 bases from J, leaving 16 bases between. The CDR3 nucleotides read TGTGCCAGTAGCAGGGTGCCACGAACGGATACGCAGTATTTT. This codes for CASSRVPRTDTQYF.

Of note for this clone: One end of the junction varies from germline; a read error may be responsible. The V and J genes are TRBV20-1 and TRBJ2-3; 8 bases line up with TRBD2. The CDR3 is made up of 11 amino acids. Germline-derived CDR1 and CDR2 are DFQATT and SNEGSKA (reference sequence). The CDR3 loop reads CSAPAGDSQYF. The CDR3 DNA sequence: TGCAGTGCTCCAGCGGGAGATTCGCAGTATTTT.

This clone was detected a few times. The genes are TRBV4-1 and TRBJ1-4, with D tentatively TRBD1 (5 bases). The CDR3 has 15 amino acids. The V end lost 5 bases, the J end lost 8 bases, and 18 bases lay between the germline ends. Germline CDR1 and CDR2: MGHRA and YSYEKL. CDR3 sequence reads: CASSIPRGSGEKLFF. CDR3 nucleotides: TGCGCCAGCAGCATACCCCGGGGGTCTGGCGAAAAACTGTTTTTT.

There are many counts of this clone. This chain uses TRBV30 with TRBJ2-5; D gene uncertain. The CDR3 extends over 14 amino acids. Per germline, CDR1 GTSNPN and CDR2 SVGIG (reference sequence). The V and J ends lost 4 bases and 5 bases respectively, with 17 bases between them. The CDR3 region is CAWNPVRRRETQYF. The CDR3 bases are TGTGCCTGGAACCCAGTCCGCCGACGGGAGACCCAGTACTTC. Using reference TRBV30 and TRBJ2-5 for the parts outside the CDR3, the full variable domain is SQTIHQWPATLVQPVGSPLSLECTVEGTSNPNLYWYRQAAGRGLQLLFYSVGIGQISSEVPQNLSASRPQDRQFILSSKKLLLSDSGFYLCAWNPVRRRETQYFGPGTRLLVL.

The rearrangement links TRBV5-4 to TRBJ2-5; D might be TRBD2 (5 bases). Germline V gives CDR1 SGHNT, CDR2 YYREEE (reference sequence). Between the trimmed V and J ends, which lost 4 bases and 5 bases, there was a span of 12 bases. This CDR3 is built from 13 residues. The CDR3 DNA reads TGTGCCAGCAGCCAAGACTATCTGGAGACCCAGTACTTC. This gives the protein CASSQDYLETQYF.

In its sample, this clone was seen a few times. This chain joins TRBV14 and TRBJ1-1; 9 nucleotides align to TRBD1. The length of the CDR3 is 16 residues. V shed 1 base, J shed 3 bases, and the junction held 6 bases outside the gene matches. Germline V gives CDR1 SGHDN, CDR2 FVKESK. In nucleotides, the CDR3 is TGTGCCAGCAGCCAAGTGGAACGGGACAGGGACACTGAAGCTTTCTTT. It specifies CASSQVERDRDTEAFF.

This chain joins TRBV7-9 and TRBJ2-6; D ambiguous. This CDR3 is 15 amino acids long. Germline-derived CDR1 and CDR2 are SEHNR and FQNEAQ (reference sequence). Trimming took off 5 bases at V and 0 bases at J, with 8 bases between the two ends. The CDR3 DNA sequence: TGTGCCAGCAGCCGCCTCGTCTCTGGGGCCAACGTCCTGACTTTC. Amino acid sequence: CASSRLVSGANVLTF.

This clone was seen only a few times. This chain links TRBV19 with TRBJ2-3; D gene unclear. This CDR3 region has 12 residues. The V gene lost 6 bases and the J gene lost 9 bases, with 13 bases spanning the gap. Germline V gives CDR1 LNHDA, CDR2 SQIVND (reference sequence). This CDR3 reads CASRTGRNTQYF. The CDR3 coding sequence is TGTGCCAGTAGGACTGGACGAAACACGCAGTATTTT.